A selection of T cell receptor beta chains follows, all from one sample in a study of blood T cell repertoires in COVID-19. This table comes from immunoSEQ multiplex PCR, and its TCRdb copy is limited to in-frame clones, with some not included. The data show about 190,000 clones, around 82% seen once. Sequences were obtained from PBMCs or T cells enriched from blood (not recorded which). The source is a woman between 45 and 65 years old with acute COVID-19. Each CDR3 is given with its conserved first and last residue. The D gene is left open where the match is weak. Size is omitted from some rows. Given values are once, few, many or a class for expanded clones.

d_gene: TRBD1
j_gene: TRBJ1-1
abundance: -
v_gene: TRBV2
CDR3aa: CASTDRGLTEAFF
CDR3nt: TGTGCCAGCACAGACAGGGGGCTAACTGAAGCTTTCTTT

d_gene: TRBD2
j_gene: TRBJ2-3
abundance: -
v_gene: TRBV27
CDR3aa: CASRGSGGWGTDTQYF
CDR3nt: TGTGCCAGCAGAGGGAGCGGGGGGTGGGGCACAGATACGCAGTATTTT

d_gene: TRBD1
j_gene: TRBJ1-1
abundance: once
v_gene: TRBV7-9
CDR3aa: CASSLMEGASEAFF
CDR3nt: TGTGCCAGCAGCTTAATGGAGGGGGCGTCTGAAGCTTTCTTT

d_gene: -
j_gene: TRBJ1-5
abundance: -
v_gene: TRBV3-1/TRBV3-2
CDR3aa: CASSQGGYQPQHF
CDR3nt: TGTGCCAGCAGCCAGGGGGGGTACCAGCCCCAGCATTTT

d_gene: TRBD1
j_gene: TRBJ2-3
abundance: -
v_gene: TRBV28
CDR3aa: CASNLAGGRDTQYF
CDR3nt: TGTGCCAGCAATCTAGCAGGGGGCAGGGATACGCAGTATTTT

d_gene: -
j_gene: TRBJ2-4
abundance: -
v_gene: TRBV5-1
CDR3aa: CASSSYPGSKNIQYF
CDR3nt: TGCGCCAGCAGCTCGTACCCCGGGTCCAAAAACATTCAGTACTTC

d_gene: TRBD1
j_gene: TRBJ2-3
abundance: -
v_gene: TRBV9
CDR3aa: CASSVAGGQGGDTQYF
CDR3nt: TGTGCCAGCAGCGTAGCGGGGGGACAGGGCGGAGATACGCAGTATTTT

d_gene: TRBD1
j_gene: TRBJ1-3
abundance: -
v_gene: TRBV6-5
CDR3aa: CASSRQGTGNTIYF
CDR3nt: TGTGCCAGCAGTCGACAGGGCACTGGAAACACCATATATTTT

d_gene: TRBD2
j_gene: TRBJ2-1
abundance: -
v_gene: TRBV27
CDR3aa: CASSSGGAHNEQFF
CDR3nt: TGTGCCAGCAGTTCGGGGGGGGCTCACAATGAGCAGTTCTTC

d_gene: -
j_gene: TRBJ1-2
abundance: -
v_gene: TRBV24-1
CDR3aa: CASERGYTF
CDR3nt: TGTGCCTCGGAGCGTGGCTACACCTTC

d_gene: TRBD2
j_gene: TRBJ2-3
abundance: -
v_gene: TRBV30
CDR3aa: CAWRLGEGSTDTQYF
CDR3nt: TGTGCCTGGAGACTAGGGGAGGGATCCACAGATACGCAGTATTTT

d_gene: TRBD1
j_gene: TRBJ1-1
abundance: -
v_gene: TRBV5-1
CDR3aa: CASSRQGNTEAFF
CDR3nt: TGCGCCAGCAGTCGACAGGGGAACACTGAAGCTTTCTTT

d_gene: TRBD2
j_gene: TRBJ2-1
abundance: few
v_gene: TRBV19
CDR3aa: CASSIAGTSGENEQFF
CDR3nt: TGTGCCAGTAGTATAGCCGGGACTAGCGGGGAGAATGAGCAGTTCTTC

d_gene: -
j_gene: TRBJ1-1
abundance: -
v_gene: TRBV5-6
CDR3aa: CASSFRTGRNTEAFF
CDR3nt: TGTGCCAGCAGCTTCAGAACAGGGAGGAACACTGAAGCTTTCTTT

d_gene: TRBD1
j_gene: TRBJ1-3
abundance: -
v_gene: TRBV3-1/TRBV3-2
CDR3aa: CASSGTDSGNTIYF
CDR3nt: TGTGCCAGCAGCGGGACAGACTCTGGAAACACCATATATTTT

d_gene: TRBD2
j_gene: TRBJ2-5
abundance: -
v_gene: TRBV7-2
CDR3aa: CASSLTSGGRETQYF
CDR3nt: TGTGCCAGCAGTTTGACTAGCGGGGGGCGAGAGACCCAGTACTTC

d_gene: -
j_gene: TRBJ2-5
abundance: few
v_gene: TRBV6-5
CDR3aa: CASMTQETQYF
CDR3nt: TGTGCCAGCATGACTCAAGAGACCCAGTACTTC

d_gene: -
j_gene: TRBJ2-1
abundance: -
v_gene: TRBV11-3
CDR3aa: CASSSDTYNEQFF
CDR3nt: TGTGCCAGCAGCTCAGACACCTACAATGAGCAGTTCTTC

d_gene: -
j_gene: TRBJ1-3
abundance: -
v_gene: TRBV5-1
CDR3aa: CASSSSGSTGNTIYF
CDR3nt: TGCGCCAGCAGCTCCTCAGGATCGACAGGAAACACCATATATTTT

d_gene: TRBD1
j_gene: TRBJ2-3
abundance: -
v_gene: TRBV24-1
CDR3aa: CATSEKQGATDTQYF
CDR3nt: TGTGCCACCAGTGAGAAACAGGGGGCCACAGATACGCAGTATTTT

d_gene: TRBD2
j_gene: TRBJ2-1
abundance: -
v_gene: TRBV6-4
CDR3aa: CASSVLAGGRNEQFF
CDR3nt: TGTGCCAGCAGCGTACTAGCGGGGGGGCGAAATGAGCAGTTCTTC

d_gene: -
j_gene: TRBJ2-1
abundance: -
v_gene: TRBV18
CDR3aa: CASSPPAGAKSANEQFF
CDR3nt: TGTGCCAGCTCACCACCGGCGGGGGCGAAGTCGGCGAATGAGCAGTTCTTC

d_gene: -
j_gene: TRBJ2-2
abundance: once
v_gene: TRBV19
CDR3aa: CASSLAIGSLTGELFF
CDR3nt: TGTGCCAGTAGCCTGGCCATCGGGTCACTCACCGGGGAGCTGTTTTTT

d_gene: -
j_gene: TRBJ1-4
abundance: -
v_gene: TRBV7-2
CDR3aa: CASSLEVGGNEKLFF
CDR3nt: TGTGCCAGCAGCTTAGAGGTAGGCGGGAATGAAAAACTGTTTTTT

d_gene: -
j_gene: TRBJ1-4
abundance: -
v_gene: TRBV7-9
CDR3aa: CAERGLSEKLFF
CDR3nt: TGTGCCGAGCGGGGTTTGAGTGAAAAACTGTTTTTT

d_gene: -
j_gene: TRBJ1-6
abundance: -
v_gene: TRBV4-2
CDR3aa: CASSQAHRDNSPLHF
CDR3nt: TGTGCCAGCAGCCAAGCACACAGGGATAATTCACCCCTCCACTTT

d_gene: TRBD1
j_gene: TRBJ1-2
abundance: -
v_gene: TRBV28
CDR3aa: CATSQGDYTF
CDR3nt: TGTGCTACCTCTCAGGGGGACTACACCTTC

d_gene: -
j_gene: TRBJ1-1
abundance: -
v_gene: TRBV30
CDR3aa: CAWSGAGFGAFF
CDR3nt: TGTGCCTGGAGTGGGGCAGGATTTGGAGCTTTCTTT

d_gene: TRBD1
j_gene: TRBJ2-1
abundance: -
v_gene: TRBV7-8
CDR3aa: CASSLYSRTGPQGYNEQFF
CDR3nt: TGTGCCAGCAGCTTATATAGTAGGACAGGGCCCCAAGGCTACAATGAGCAGTTCTTC

d_gene: -
j_gene: TRBJ2-5
abundance: -
v_gene: TRBV11-2
CDR3aa: CASSLDGAGRYQETQYF
CDR3nt: TGTGCCAGCAGCTTAGATGGCGCGGGGCGTTACCAAGAGACCCAGTACTTC

d_gene: -
j_gene: TRBJ2-1
abundance: -
v_gene: TRBV11-1
CDR3aa: CASSLFGEASYNEQFF
CDR3nt: TGTGCCAGCAGCTTATTCGGGGAAGCTTCCTACAATGAGCAGTTCTTC

d_gene: -
j_gene: TRBJ1-1
abundance: -
v_gene: TRBV12-3/TRBV12-4
CDR3aa: CASSFSQNEAFF
CDR3nt: TGTGCCAGCAGTTTCTCTCAGAATGAAGCTTTCTTT

d_gene: -
j_gene: TRBJ1-1
abundance: -
v_gene: TRBV28
CDR3aa: CASSLLLRREAFF
CDR3nt: TGTGCCAGCAGTTTATTATTAAGGAGAGAAGCTTTCTTT

d_gene: TRBD2
j_gene: TRBJ2-5
abundance: -
v_gene: TRBV6-5
CDR3aa: CASGLAEETQYF
CDR3nt: TGTGCCAGTGGCCTAGCGGAAGAGACCCAGTACTTC

d_gene: TRBD1
j_gene: TRBJ1-4
abundance: -
v_gene: TRBV28
CDR3aa: CASSSGTGYEKLFF
CDR3nt: TGTGCCAGCAGCTCCGGGACAGGGTACGAAAAACTGTTTTTT

d_gene: -
j_gene: TRBJ1-6
abundance: -
v_gene: TRBV6-5
CDR3aa: CASSYTGQYNSPLHF
CDR3nt: TGTGCCAGCAGTTACACCGGACAGTATAATTCACCCCTCCACTTT

d_gene: TRBD1
j_gene: TRBJ1-5
abundance: -
v_gene: TRBV19
CDR3aa: CASSGDSVPTFGFQPQHF
CDR3nt: TGTGCCAGTAGTGGGGACAGTGTCCCGACTTTTGGGTTTCAGCCCCAGCATTTT

d_gene: -
j_gene: TRBJ1-1
abundance: -
v_gene: TRBV19
CDR3aa: CASSVPPSAGPPEAFF
CDR3nt: TGTGCCAGTAGTGTGCCCCCCTCGGCAGGGCCCCCTGAAGCTTTCTTT

d_gene: -
j_gene: TRBJ1-5
abundance: once
v_gene: TRBV19
CDR3aa: CASSIDLRGRYSNQPQHF
CDR3nt: TGTGCCAGTAGTATAGATCTCCGGGGGAGGTATAGCAATCAGCCCCAGCATTTT

d_gene: -
j_gene: TRBJ2-2
abundance: -
v_gene: TRBV12-3/TRBV12-4
CDR3aa: CASYRARGGELFF
CDR3nt: TGTGCCAGCTACCGAGCAAGGGGCGGGGAGCTGTTTTTT

d_gene: -
j_gene: TRBJ2-5
abundance: once
v_gene: TRBV5-8
CDR3aa: CASSLRGSETQYF
CDR3nt: TGTGCCAGCAGCTTGCGCGGATCCGAGACCCAGTACTTC

d_gene: TRBD1
j_gene: TRBJ1-5
abundance: -
v_gene: TRBV5-6
CDR3aa: CASSEQGAGNQPQHF
CDR3nt: TGTGCCAGCAGCGAGCAGGGGGCCGGCAATCAGCCCCAGCATTTT

d_gene: -
j_gene: TRBJ2-3
abundance: -
v_gene: TRBV11-2
CDR3aa: CASSQQSTDTQYF
CDR3nt: TGTGCCAGCAGCCAACAGAGCACAGATACGCAGTATTTT

d_gene: TRBD1
j_gene: TRBJ1-5
abundance: once
v_gene: TRBV28
CDR3aa: CASNVGGQNQPQHF
CDR3nt: TGTGCCAGCAACGTGGGGGGACAGAATCAGCCCCAGCATTTT

d_gene: -
j_gene: TRBJ2-1
abundance: -
v_gene: TRBV24-1
CDR3aa: CATSSEWNEQFF
CDR3nt: TGTGCCACCAGTTCTGAGTGGAATGAGCAGTTCTTC

d_gene: -
j_gene: TRBJ2-2
abundance: -
v_gene: TRBV28
CDR3aa: CASSLDGGPGELFF
CDR3nt: TGTGCCAGCAGTTTGGACGGAGGCCCCGGGGAGCTGTTTTTT

d_gene: TRBD1
j_gene: TRBJ1-5
abundance: -
v_gene: TRBV6-2/TRBV6-3
CDR3aa: CASSEWGTGGRNQPQHF
CDR3nt: TGTGCCAGCAGTGAGTGGGGGACAGGGGGTCGCAATCAGCCCCAGCATTTT

d_gene: TRBD1
j_gene: TRBJ1-6
abundance: -
v_gene: TRBV13
CDR3aa: CASSSYYGQGDDSPLHF
CDR3nt: TGTGCCAGCAGCTCCTACTATGGACAGGGAGATGATTCACCCCTCCACTTT

d_gene: -
j_gene: TRBJ1-4
abundance: -
v_gene: TRBV6-2/TRBV6-3
CDR3aa: CASSPIFNEKLFF
CDR3nt: TGTGCCAGCAGTCCCATTTTTAATGAAAAACTGTTTTTT

d_gene: TRBD1
j_gene: TRBJ2-1
abundance: -
v_gene: TRBV7-3
CDR3aa: CASSGTGGYNEQFF
CDR3nt: TGTGCCAGCAGCGGGACAGGGGGATACAATGAGCAGTTCTTC

d_gene: TRBD1
j_gene: TRBJ1-4
abundance: -
v_gene: TRBV6-5
CDR3aa: CASSRTGAGEKLFF
CDR3nt: TGTGCCAGCAGCCGGACAGGGGCAGGAGAAAAACTGTTTTTT

d_gene: TRBD2
j_gene: TRBJ2-1
abundance: -
v_gene: TRBV5-1
CDR3aa: CASSLTAGASYNEQFF
CDR3nt: TGCGCCAGCAGCTTAACAGCGGGGGCCTCCTACAATGAGCAGTTCTTC

d_gene: -
j_gene: TRBJ1-1
abundance: -
v_gene: TRBV12-3/TRBV12-4
CDR3aa: CASTLPGGTEAFF
CDR3nt: TGTGCCAGCACCCTTCCGGGGGGCACTGAAGCTTTCTTT

d_gene: -
j_gene: TRBJ1-5
abundance: once
v_gene: TRBV28
CDR3aa: CASTPLSDSANQPQHF
CDR3nt: TGTGCCAGCACGCCCCTTTCGGACAGTGCTAATCAGCCCCAGCATTTT

d_gene: -
j_gene: TRBJ1-2
abundance: few
v_gene: TRBV20-1
CDR3aa: CTLQTGYTF
CDR3nt: TGCACCTTACAGACTGGCTACACCTTC

d_gene: -
j_gene: TRBJ1-1
abundance: -
v_gene: TRBV5-1
CDR3aa: CASSFLGDLFSRTEAFF
CDR3nt: TGCGCCAGCAGCTTTCTCGGGGATCTATTCTCGAGAACTGAAGCTTTCTTT

d_gene: -
j_gene: TRBJ1-3
abundance: -
v_gene: TRBV6-6
CDR3aa: CASSSRNTIYF
CDR3nt: TGTGCCAGCAGTTCTCGAAACACCATATATTTT